These T cell receptor beta chains were read from a single sample in a study of blood T cell repertoires in COVID-19. The protocol was immunoSEQ multiplex PCR, while the TCRdb copy is restricted to in-frame clones and leaves out a portion. The table has approximately 75,000 clones, around 84% seen once. The sequenced sample consisted of peripheral blood. The receptor set was obtained from an elderly woman with acute or convalescent COVID-19. CDR3s include the opening cysteine and the closing phenylalanine or tryptophan. Fields, in order: V gene, CDR3 length, D gene, J gene, clone size, CDR3 protein, CDR3 DNA. A D gene is named only where the DNA matches it firmly. The size field is filled for only some rows; it gives once, few, many or a size class.

TRBV21-1	17	.	TRBJ2-7	.	CASSLTGDGVSSYEQYF	TGTGCCAGCAGCCTGACAGGGGATGGGGTGAGCTCCTACGAGCAGTACTTC
TRBV7-2	14	TRBD1	TRBJ2-4	.	CASSSRTGTNIQYF	TGTGCCAGCAGCTCACGGACAGGGACGAACATTCAGTACTTC
TRBV29-1	13	.	TRBJ1-4	.	CSVETGRGEKLFF	TGCAGCGTTGAGACGGGGAGAGGGGAAAAACTGTTTTTT
TRBV7-9	17	.	TRBJ2-7	.	CASSPGSGGDYYGEQYF	TGTGCCAGCAGCCCCGGCTCGGGGGGCGACTACTATGGCGAGCAGTACTTC
TRBV7-9	14	.	TRBJ1-1	.	CASSLGQAHTEAFF	TGTGCCAGCAGCTTAGGACAGGCGCACACTGAAGCTTTCTTT
TRBV5-1	13	TRBD2	TRBJ2-5	.	CASSLAGDETQYF	TGCGCCAGCAGTTTAGCGGGGGACGAGACCCAGTACTTC
TRBV7-8	13	.	TRBJ1-1	.	CASSLFGSTEAFF	TGTGCCAGCAGCTTATTTGGGAGCACTGAAGCTTTCTTT
TRBV5-4	14	.	TRBJ2-5	.	CASSLRSSFETQYF	TGTGCCAGCAGCTTGAGGTCTAGCTTCGAGACCCAGTACTTC
TRBV7-2	16	TRBD1	TRBJ1-1	.	CASSFQGGHLNTEAFF	TGTGCCAGCAGCTTTCAGGGGGGACATCTGAACACTGAAGCTTTCTTT
TRBV5-4	16	TRBD2	TRBJ2-1	.	CASSLDVGLAGNEQFF	TGTGCCAGCAGCTTGGATGTCGGACTAGCGGGGAACGAGCAGTTCTTC
TRBV2	16	TRBD2	TRBJ2-5	.	CASSELDAGGEETQYF	TGTGCCAGCAGTGAATTAGACGCGGGGGGTGAAGAGACCCAGTACTTC
TRBV5-1	14	.	TRBJ2-5	.	CASRQGSMAETQYF	TGCGCCAGCAGACAGGGTTCCATGGCGGAGACCCAGTACTTC
TRBV13	14	TRBD2	TRBJ2-1	.	CATGRGAYRGEQFF	TGTGCCACCGGGCGGGGGGCTTATCGGGGTGAGCAGTTCTTC
TRBV3-1/TRBV3-2	15	.	TRBJ2-7	once	CASSQTHAGLHEQYF	TGTGCCAGCAGCCAAACTCACGCAGGGCTCCACGAGCAGTACTTC
TRBV5-4	13	TRBD1	TRBJ1-2	.	CASSSGQNYGYTF	TGTGCCAGCAGCTCGGGACAGAACTATGGCTACACCTTC
TRBV11-3	13	.	TRBJ1-6	few	CASSQQYNSPLHF	TGTGCCAGCAGCCAACAATATAATTCACCCCTCCACTTT
TRBV5-1	17	TRBD1	TRBJ1-2	.	CASSLEGQGSTNYGYTF	TGCGCCAGCAGCTTGGAGGGACAGGGGTCTACTAACTATGGCTACACCTTC